A single sample is the source of the 10 T cell receptor beta chains below, sequenced in a study of shared clonotypes between healthy human individuals. The repertoire was sequenced with immunoSEQ multiplex PCR; TCRdb's copy has only in-frame clones and lacks some. The data show more than 2 million clones, roughly 95% seen once. CD8 cells classed as naive were CD45RO-negative and positively selected for CCR7, excluding terminally differentiated effector memory CD45RA+ cells. The material sequenced was naive CD8+ T cells from PBMCs. The source is a man in his late teens or twenties in good health. Some clones in this sample may be carry-over from other donors' samples.

This clone has only one observation. The chain uses TRBV6-5 and TRBJ2-7, with a tentative D call TRBD2 (5 bases). This CDR3 has 13 amino acids. The germline V gene encodes CDR1 MNHEY and CDR2 SVGAGI. The V end was cut by 8 bases, the J end by 6 bases, with 17 bases between. The chain's CDR3 is CASSLSAKSEQYF. CDR3 nucleotides: TGTGCCAGCTCCCTTAGCGCGAAAAGCGAGCAGTACTTC.

The chain is built from TRBV7-2 and TRBJ2-1, with 8 nucleotides matching TRBD2. This CDR3 comprises 16 residues. Germline loops: CDR1 SGHTA, CDR2 FQGNSA. J was trimmed by 6 bases and V by 1 base; bases with no gene match: 8. CDR3 residues: CASSLVSPGGPNEQFF. The CDR3 DNA follows: TGTGCCAGCAGCTTAGTTAGCCCGGGAGGGCCCAATGAGCAGTTCTTC.

The table lists this clone with a count of one. The rearrangement joins TRBV6-6 to TRBJ1-4; a possible D gene is TRBD1 (5 bases). Trimming removed 5 bases from V and 5 bases from J, with 18 bases in between. CDR3 length equals 16 residues. Per germline, CDR1 MNHNY and CDR2 SVGAGI (reference sequence). The CDR3 bases are TGTGCCAGCAGTCCTTTCGACAGACACATAAATGAAAAACTGTTTTTT. Residues: CASSPFDRHINEKLFF.

The V gene is TRBV7-9, the J gene TRBJ2-3; perhaps TRBD2 as D (6 bases). CDR1 and CDR2 (germline): SEHNR, FQNEAQ (reference sequence). This CDR3 is 17 amino acids long. Trimming cost V 3 bases and J 4 bases, with 20 bases left between them. The CDR3 sequence: CASSLGGEGGGSDTQYF. CDR3 DNA: TGTGCCAGCAGCTTGGGAGGAGAGGGCGGAGGCTCAGATACGCAGTATTTT.

A remark on this clone: The identical CDR3 is also encoded by other nucleotide sequences in the sample. The chain links TRBV27 to TRBJ1-1; 7 bases map to TRBD1. This CDR3 has 15 amino acids. Germline CDR1 MNHEY, CDR2 SMNVEV (reference sequence). V gave up 1 base and J gave up 2 bases; unmatched junction bases: 4. CDR3 sequence reads: CASSLWGTANTEAFF. The CDR3, as DNA: TGTGCCAGCAGTTTATGGGGGACAGCAAACACTGAAGCTTTCTTT.

The rearrangement uses TRBV11-1 and TRBJ2-1; TRBD1 aligns across 7 bases. The V segment lost 2 bases and the J segment 8 bases; nucleotides outside the gene matches: 18. The germline V gene has CDR1 SGHAT and CDR2 FQDESV (reference sequence). This CDR3 is built from 18 residues. The CDR3: CASSLRRTGSGSRDEQFF. The CDR3, as DNA: TGTGCCAGCAGCTTAAGGCGGACAGGATCGGGTTCCCGGGATGAGCAGTTCTTC.

This sequence joins TRBV6-5 and TRBJ2-1; D is possibly TRBD2 (6 bases). CDR3 length equals 15 residues. Germline assignment: CDR1 MNHEY and CDR2 SVGAGI. The V and J ends lost 8 bases and 0 bases respectively, with 14 bases between them. CDR3 in DNA: TGTGCCAGCCAACATCTAGCGAGCTCCTACAATGAGCAGTTCTTC. It yields the protein CASQHLASSYNEQFF.

The chain links TRBV28 to TRBJ2-5; TRBD1 is a possible D gene (7 bases). V gave up 6 bases and J gave up 5 bases, with 19 bases separating them. CDR1 is MDHEN and CDR2 is SYDVKM in the germline V gene. The CDR3 contains 15 residues. CDR3 in DNA: TGTGCCAGCAGGATCCGACAGGGAGGTCTTGAGACCCAGTACTTC. Protein sequence: CASRIRQGGLETQYF.

V usage is TRBV11-2 and J usage is TRBJ2-1; D ambiguous. Trimming stripped 5 bases from V and 0 bases from J, with 11 bases between. In germline, CDR1 is SGHAT, CDR2 FQNNGV. The CDR3 totals 15 residues. CDR3 loop: CASSTRNSSYNEQFF. CDR3 coding DNA: TGTGCCAGCAGCACCAGAAATAGCTCCTACAATGAGCAGTTCTTC.

This rearrangement joins TRBV19 to TRBJ1-5, with 7 bases lining up with TRBD1. CDR1 and CDR2 (germline): LNHDA, SQIVND (reference sequence). The J segment lost 0 bases and the V segment lost 5 bases, leaving 4 bases of the junction unmatched. The CDR3 runs 15 residues. The CDR3 loop reads CASSGRDSSNQPQHF. The CDR3 region has the DNA TGTGCCAGTAGTGGCCGGGACAGTAGCAATCAGCCCCAGCATTTT.